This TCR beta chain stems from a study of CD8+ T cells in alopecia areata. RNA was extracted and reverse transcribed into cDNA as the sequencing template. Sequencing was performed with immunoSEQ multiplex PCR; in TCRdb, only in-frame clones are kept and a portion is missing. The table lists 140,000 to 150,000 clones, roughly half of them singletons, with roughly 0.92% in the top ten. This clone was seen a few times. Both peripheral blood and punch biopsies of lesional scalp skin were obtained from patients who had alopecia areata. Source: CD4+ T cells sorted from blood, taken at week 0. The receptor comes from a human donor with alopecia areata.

The CDR3 coding sequence is TGTGCCACCAGCAGCCAGCAAGAGACCCAGTACTTC. It specifies CATSSQQETQYF. The rearrangement uses TRBV15 and TRBJ2-5, with D unclear. Germline V gene lookup returns CDR1 LNHNV and CDR2 YYDKDF (reference sequence). The CDR3 covers 12 residues. With 3 bases removed from V and 2 bases from J, the gap between germline ends came to 4 bases.